Below, one TCR beta chain is given with its context. The clone's antigen remains unknown. Per-base qualities were not stored, and no clone one base away is much larger. The data belong to a study of control samples from healthy donors and cancer patients (dated by TCRdb to the early 2020s). Libraries came from the immunoSEQ multiplex PCR assay. This immuneACCESS table, as held by TCRdb, lists in-frame sequences with V and J called but not all clones. Of the missing ones, under half trace to an unresolved V gene in checked studies; the others have no known cause. A total of tens of thousands of clones appear in this sample, more than 70% of them only once. Under 7.5% of the sample is taken by the ten largest. The CDR3 contains 11 residues, cysteine and phenylalanine counted. This entry keeps only the CDR3 DNA: 33 bases, framed from base 1. V drops 7 bases and J drops 6 bases, leaving 10 bases in between. The germline V gene (reference sequence) yields DFQATT for CDR1 and SNEGSKA for CDR2.

Sequencing was done on a sample of blood. The source is a woman aged 45-60 years in good health. The V and J segments used are TRBV20-1 and TRBJ2-4; the D segment cannot be called with confidence. The sequenced DNA is TGCAGTGTACAGACAACAAACATTCAGTACTTC. Protein translation: CSVQTTNIQYF.